Reported below is one T cell receptor beta chain. Its matching antigen is unknown. The data are from a study of memory CD4+ T cells and cytomegalovirus serostatus. Study-level information: Of the healthy Belgian adults, nine or ten were CMV seropositive and 20 to 25 seronegative.

Assay used: immunoSEQ multiplex PCR; TCRdb lists only in-frame clones, some missing. Of 80,000 or so clones detected, about 78% appear once; the ten largest clones hold 2.5% to 3%. The sort gate was single viable CD3+CD4+CD8-CD45RO+ cells for memory CD4+ T cells. CMV serostatus came from serum IgG against pp150, pp28, p38, p52. Study outcomes and limitations: Suggested: most of the CMV-linked TCR signature lies in CD4+ memory cells. A US-trained random forest predicted CMV serostatus with median AUC around 0.91.

The receptor's source is an adult in good health and CMV-seropositive. Sequencing used memory CD4+ T cells from blood.

The CDR3 loop reads CASSPGNSGEWGYTF. CDR3 coding DNA: TGTGCCAGTAGTCCCGGAAATTCAGGGGAGTGGGGCTACACCTTC. The chain combines TRBV19 with TRBJ1-2; possibly TRBD1 for D (6 bases). CDR1 and CDR2 (germline): LNHDA, SQIVND (reference sequence). This CDR3 region has 15 residues. Trimming pared 5 bases from V and 8 bases from J, leaving 21 bases between. Full variable domain (missing parts from reference TRBV19 and TRBJ1-2): DGGITQSPKYLFRKEGQNVTLSCEQNLNHDAMYWYRQDPGQGLRLIYYSQIVNDFQKGDIAEGYSVSREKKESFPLTVTSAQKNPTAFYLCASSPGNSGEWGYTFGSGTRLTVV.